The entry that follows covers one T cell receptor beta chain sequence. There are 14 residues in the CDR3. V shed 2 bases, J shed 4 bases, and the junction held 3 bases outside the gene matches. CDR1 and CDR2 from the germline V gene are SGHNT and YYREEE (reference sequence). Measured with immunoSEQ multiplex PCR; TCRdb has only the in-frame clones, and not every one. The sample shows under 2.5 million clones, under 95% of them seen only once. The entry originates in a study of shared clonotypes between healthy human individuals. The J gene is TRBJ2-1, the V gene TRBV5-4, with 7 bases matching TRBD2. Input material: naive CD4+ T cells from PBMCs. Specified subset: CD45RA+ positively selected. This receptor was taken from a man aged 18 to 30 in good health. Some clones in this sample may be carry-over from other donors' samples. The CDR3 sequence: CASSFGTTYNEQFF. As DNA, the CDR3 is TGTGCCAGCAGCTTCGGGACTACTTACAATGAGCAGTTCTTC.